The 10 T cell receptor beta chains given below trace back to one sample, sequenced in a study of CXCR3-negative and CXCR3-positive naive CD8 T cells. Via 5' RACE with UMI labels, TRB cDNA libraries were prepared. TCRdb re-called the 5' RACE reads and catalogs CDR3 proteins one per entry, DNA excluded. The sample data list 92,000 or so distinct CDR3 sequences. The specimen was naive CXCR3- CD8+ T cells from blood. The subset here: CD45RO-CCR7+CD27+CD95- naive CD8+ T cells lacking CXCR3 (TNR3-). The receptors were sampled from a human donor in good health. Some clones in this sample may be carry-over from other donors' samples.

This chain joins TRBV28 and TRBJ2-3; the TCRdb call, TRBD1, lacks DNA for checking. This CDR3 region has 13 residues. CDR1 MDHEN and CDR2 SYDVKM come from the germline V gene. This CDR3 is CASRDTGPDTQYF.

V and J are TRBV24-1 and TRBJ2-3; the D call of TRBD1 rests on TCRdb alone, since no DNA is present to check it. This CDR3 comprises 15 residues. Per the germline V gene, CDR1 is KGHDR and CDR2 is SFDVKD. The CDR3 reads CATSVNVRGTDTQYF.

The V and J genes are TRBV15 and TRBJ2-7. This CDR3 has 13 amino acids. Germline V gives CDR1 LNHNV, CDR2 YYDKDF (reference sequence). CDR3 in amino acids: CATSKDDALEQYF.

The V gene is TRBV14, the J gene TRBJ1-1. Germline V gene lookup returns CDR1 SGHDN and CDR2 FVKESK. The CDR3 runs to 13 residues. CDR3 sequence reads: CASSQVGYTEAFF.

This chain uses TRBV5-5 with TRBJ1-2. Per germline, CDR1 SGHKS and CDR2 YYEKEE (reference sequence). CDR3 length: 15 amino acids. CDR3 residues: CASSLSLGALAGYTF.

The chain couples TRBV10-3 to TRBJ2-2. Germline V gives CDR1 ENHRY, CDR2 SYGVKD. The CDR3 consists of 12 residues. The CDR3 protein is CAIERPTGELFF.

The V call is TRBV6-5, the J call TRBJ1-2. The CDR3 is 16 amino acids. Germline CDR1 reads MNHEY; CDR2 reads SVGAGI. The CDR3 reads CASSYSRFRQEDGYTF.

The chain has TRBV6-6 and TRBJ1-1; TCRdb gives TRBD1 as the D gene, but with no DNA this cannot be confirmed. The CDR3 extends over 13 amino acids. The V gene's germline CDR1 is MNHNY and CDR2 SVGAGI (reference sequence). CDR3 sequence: CASSSEGAEGAFF.

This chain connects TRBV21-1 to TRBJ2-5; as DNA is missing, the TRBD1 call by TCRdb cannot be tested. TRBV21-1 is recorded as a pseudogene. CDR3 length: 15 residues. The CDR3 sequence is CARTLDRGLSETQYF.

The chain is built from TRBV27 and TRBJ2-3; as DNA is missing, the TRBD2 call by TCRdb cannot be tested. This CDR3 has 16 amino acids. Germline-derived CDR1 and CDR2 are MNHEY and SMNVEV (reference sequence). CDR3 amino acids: CASSLYAGRPTDTQYF.